This entry lists 21 T cell receptor beta chains sequenced from one sample in a study of T cell changes during pregnancy in multiple sclerosis. The method was immunoSEQ multiplex PCR; TCRdb's version includes in-frame clones alone and lacks a portion of them. The sample has some 60,000 clones; 80% to 95% are singletons. The sequenced sample was peripheral blood, obtained after pregnancy. These receptors originate from a female donor in good health, enrolled as a control in a pregnancy study.

V is TRBV11-3 and J is TRBJ2-7; no reliable D call. The CDR3 is 13 amino acids. Trimming removed 5 bases from V and 3 bases from J, with 11 bases in between. Germline V gene data show CDR1 as SGHNT and CDR2 as YENEEA. The CDR3: CASSLVYYYEQYF. In DNA form, the CDR3 reads TGTGCCAGCAGCCTGGTATACTACTACGAGCAGTACTTC.

J is TRBJ2-1 and V is TRBV27; TRBD1 matches 8 bases. This CDR3 comprises 14 residues. Germline V gene lookup returns CDR1 MNHEY and CDR2 SMNVEV (reference sequence). The V segment lost 6 bases and the J segment 7 bases; nucleotides outside the gene matches: 8. The CDR3 nucleotides read TGTGCCAGCAGAGCCGACAGGGGTATGAATGAGCAGTTCTTC. Translated: CASRADRGMNEQFF.

This clone has just one count. The J gene is TRBJ2-1, the V gene TRBV2; 7 bases map to TRBD2. The CDR3 runs 13 residues. Trimming cost V 11 bases and J 4 bases; bases outside gene matches: 8. Germline V gene data show CDR1 as SNHLY and CDR2 as FYNNEI. CDR3 DNA sequence: TGTGCCGTAACTAGCGATCGGTACAATGAGCAGTTCTTC. Its translation is CAVTSDRYNEQFF. Filled out from reference TRBV2 and TRBJ2-1, the complete variable domain reads EPEVTQTPSHQVTQMGQEVILRCVPISNHLYFYWYRQILGQKVEFLVSFYNNEISEKSEIFDDQFSVERPDGSNFTLKIRSTKLEDSAMYFCAVTSDRYNEQFFGPGTRLTVL.

The rearrangement joins TRBV9 to TRBJ2-3; D call uncertain. The CDR3 runs 11 residues. Trimming removed 4 bases from V and 5 bases from J, with 5 bases in between. Looked up from germline, CDR1 is SGDLS and CDR2 is YYNGEE. CDR3 protein: CASSSRDTQYF. CDR3 DNA: TGTGCCAGCAGCTCCAGAGATACGCAGTATTTT.

This chain joins TRBV2 and TRBJ2-5; 7 bases map to TRBD1. The last part of the DNA fits TRBJ2-7 better; the J call may be wrong. The CDR3 totals 14 residues. The germline V gene has CDR1 SNHLY and CDR2 FYNNEI. The CDR3 is CASSTGVNSYEQYF. The CDR3 DNA follows: TGTGCCAGCAGCACAGGGGTGAACTCCTACGAGCAGTACTTC.

V and J are TRBV5-1 and TRBJ1-4; D unresolved. Trimming took off 2 bases at V and 2 bases at J, with 10 bases between the two ends. This CDR3 has 15 amino acids. The germline gives CDR1 SGHRS, CDR2 YFSETQ. The CDR3, as DNA: TGCGCCAGCAGCTTTGAGGGTCGGACTAATGAAAAACTGTTTTTT. It translates to CASSFEGRTNEKLFF.

In nucleotides, the CDR3 is TGTGCCAGTAGTATCATAGTGGGCGGGAGAAACGAGCAGTACTTC. Its translation: CASSIIVGGRNEQYF. The chain has TRBV19 and TRBJ2-7, with 7 bases matching TRBD2. CDR3 length: 15 residues. V dropped 3 bases and J dropped 5; count of bases not matched to a gene: 10. Germline-derived CDR1 and CDR2 are LNHDA and SQIVND (reference sequence).

The chain uses TRBV6-4 and TRBJ1-1, with a possible D match to TRBD1 (6 bases). The CDR3 spans 13 residues. Looked up from germline, CDR1 is MRHNA and CDR2 is SNTAGT. V was shortened by 6 bases and J by 0 bases, with 8 bases between the two germline ends. The CDR3 DNA follows: TGTGCCAGCAGGGGGACACTGAACACTGAAGCTTTCTTT. It translates to CASRGTLNTEAFF.

The chain employs TRBV27 and TRBJ2-7; D is undetermined. V lost 3 bases and J 0 bases, leaving 6 bases between the germline ends. The CDR3 is made up of 13 amino acids. From germline, CDR1 is MNHEY and CDR2 SMNVEV (reference sequence). The CDR3 region is CASSFGFSYEQYF. DNA for the CDR3: TGTGCCAGCAGTTTTGGCTTCTCCTACGAGCAGTACTTC.

Written as DNA, the CDR3 is TGCGCCAGCAGCTTGGCCGGAGGGGGGGCCTACGAGCAGTACTTC. Encoded protein: CASSLAGGGAYEQYF. The chain employs TRBV5-1 and TRBJ2-7; maybe TRBD2 (7 bases). Germline lookup yields CDR1 SGHRS and CDR2 YFSETQ. Trimming pared 0 bases from V and 2 bases from J, leaving 12 bases between. The CDR3 is 15 residues long.

The genes are TRBV7-2 and TRBJ2-1; 8 bases align to TRBD2. The CDR3 covers 13 residues. V lost 4 bases and J lost 6; bases outside the gene matches: 2. The germline V gene encodes CDR1 SGHTA and CDR2 FQGNSA. This CDR3 is CASSSTSGNEQFF. The DNA for the CDR3 is TGTGCCAGCAGCTCCACTAGCGGCAATGAGCAGTTCTTC.

This clone was seen a single time. This sequence joins TRBV6-5 and TRBJ1-1; D is uncertain. This CDR3 comprises 14 residues. Trimming stripped 5 bases from V and 5 bases from J, with 15 bases between. Germline CDR1 and CDR2: MNHEY and SVGAGI. CDR3 nucleotide sequence: TGTGCCAGCAGTCAGCGGACCCCTCAGACTGAAGCTTTCTTT. This codes for CASSQRTPQTEAFF.

The chain is built from TRBV5-4 and TRBJ2-3; 8 bases are a match to TRBD2. V shed 0 bases, J shed 5 bases, and the junction held 5 bases outside the gene matches. Germline-derived CDR1 and CDR2 are SGHNT and YYREEE (reference sequence). The CDR3 has 15 residues. Written as DNA, the CDR3 is TGTGCCAGCAGCTTGGAGGGCGGGGGGAAAGATACGCAGTATTTT. Residues: CASSLEGGGKDTQYF.

The chain couples TRBV7-2 to TRBJ1-2; no definite D call. Germline assignment: CDR1 SGHTA and CDR2 FQGNSA. The V end lost 0 bases, the J end lost 13 bases, and 15 bases lay between the germline ends. The CDR3 runs to 13 residues. The CDR3 spells CASSLAASRESTF. The CDR3 region has the DNA TGTGCCAGCAGCTTAGCGGCGAGTCGGGAGAGCACCTTC.

The V call is TRBV5-1, the J call TRBJ2-1, with 11 nucleotides matching TRBD2. This CDR3 region has 16 residues. Trimming at V came to 3 bases and at J to 6 bases, leaving 8 bases not matched to a gene. The V gene's germline CDR1 is SGHRS and CDR2 YFSETQ. In DNA form, the CDR3 reads TGCGCCAGCAGCTCAACTAGCGGGGGACGACCCAATGAGCAGTTCTTC. It is translated as CASSSTSGGRPNEQFF.

DNA for the CDR3: TGTGCCAGCAGCCAAAAGGGACAGGCCCACTACGAGCAGTACTTC. This sequence encodes CASSQKGQAHYEQYF. The chain uses TRBV14 and TRBJ2-7; 8 bases fit TRBD1. With 2 bases clipped from V and 3 bases from J, the junction kept 6 bases outside the gene matches. Germline assignment: CDR1 SGHDN and CDR2 FVKESK. CDR3 length: 15 amino acids.

This chain joins TRBV19 and TRBJ2-1; a possible D gene is TRBD1 (5 bases). The CDR3 extends over 13 amino acids. CDR1 and CDR2 from the germline V gene are LNHDA and SQIVND (reference sequence). With 5 bases removed from V and 6 bases from J, the gap between germline ends came to 11 bases. This CDR3 is CASSVTGSNEQFF. The CDR3 region has the DNA TGTGCCAGTAGTGTTACAGGTTCCAATGAGCAGTTCTTC.

V usage is TRBV4-3 and J usage is TRBJ2-6, with a tentative D call TRBD1 (5 bases). The germline V gene has CDR1 LGHNA and CDR2 YSLEER. CDR3 length: 16 residues. V was cut by 0 bases and J by 0 bases, with 6 bases left in between. DNA for the CDR3: TGCGCCAGCAGCCAAGATACAGGCTCTGGGGCCAACGTCCTGACTTTC. It specifies CASSQDTGSGANVLTF.

The chain uses TRBV2 and TRBJ1-2, with D hard to call. The CDR3 sequence is 15 residues long. CDR1 and CDR2 from the germline V gene are SNHLY and FYNNEI. V was clipped by 4 bases and J by 6 bases, with 18 bases between them. CDR3 amino acids: CASSGIGSIRDGYTF. The CDR3 bases are TGTGCCAGCAGTGGGATTGGGTCGATCCGGGATGGCTACACCTTC.

The chain couples TRBV7-2 to TRBJ2-3; 9 positions match TRBD2. Germline-derived CDR1 and CDR2 are SGHTA and FQGNSA. The CDR3 is made up of 17 amino acids. V was clipped by 3 bases and J by 6 bases; unmatched bases: 13. CDR3 residues: CASSFSLAGRGRDTQYF. As DNA, the CDR3 is TGTGCCAGCAGCTTCAGTCTAGCGGGGAGGGGAAGGGATACGCAGTATTTT.

Turning to this clone: The same CDR3 can be traced to other DNA sequences in this sample. J is TRBJ2-2 and V is TRBV5-1, with 7 bases aligning to TRBD2. In germline, CDR1 is SGHRS, CDR2 YFSETQ. J was trimmed by 0 bases and V by 0 bases; bases with no gene match: 2. This CDR3 comprises 16 residues. The CDR3 DNA reads TGCGCCAGCAGCTTGGTGGCGGGAGCGAACACCGGGGAGCTGTTTTTT. Translation: CASSLVAGANTGELFF.